This TCR beta chain comes out of a study of cytomegalovirus exposure and HLA in healthy donors. Assay: immunoSEQ multiplex PCR; the TCRdb copy retains only in-frame clones and omits some. This table has some 210,000 clones, over 65% appearing once. This sequence was found in a woman under 30 in good health and CMV-seronegative. Sequenced: PBMCs.

In nucleotides, the CDR3 is TGTGCCAGCAGCTTAGAGGGCGCGGGACCCAGTAACTATGGCTACACCTTC. This translates into CASSLEGAGPSNYGYTF. The chain is built from TRBV7-9 and TRBJ1-2, with TRBD1 as a possible D gene (5 bases). Germline V CDR1 and CDR2: SEHNR, FQNEAQ (reference sequence). Trimming took 1 base from V and 1 from J, leaving 16 bases between them. There are 17 residues in the CDR3. Full variable domain (remainder filled in from reference TRBV7-9 and TRBJ1-2): DTGVSQNPRHKITKRGQNVTFRCDPISEHNRLYWYRQTLGQGPEFLTYFQNEAQLEKSRLLSDRFSAERPKGSFSTLEIQRTEQGDSAMYLCASSLEGAGPSNYGYTFGSGTRLTVV.